This T cell receptor (beta chain) is drawn from a study of immune cell composition in non-small cell lung cancer. Study at large: Histologic subtype was mainly adenocarcinoma or squamous cell carcinoma.

Profiled with immunoSEQ multiplex PCR; TCRdb holds only in-frame clones, not every one. The data contain around 4,500 clones, over 75% of them seen just once; the ten biggest clones take up roughly 9.7%. Study-wide results and caveats: Lung squamous cell carcinoma tumours had significantly higher top 10 clone scores and productive clonality than lung adenocarcinoma. Tumour-associated clones >0.5% occurred in 25% to 35% of adenocarcinomas, 75% of squamous. Shared sequences between tumour-reactive and dominant in vivo clones were not proven.

Trimming took 5 bases from V and 6 from J; bases not matched to a gene: 10. This CDR3 contains 15 residues. Per germline, CDR1 PRHDT and CDR2 FYEKMQ (reference sequence). Points on this clone: Its specificity is unknown.

Sequenced input: lung tumor tissue. This clonotype was sampled from a human donor with non-small cell lung cancer. The V and J genes are TRBV13 and TRBJ2-7, with 10 bases lining up with TRBD1. CDR3 loop: CASSPTGTGVPEQYF. As DNA, the CDR3 is TGTGCCAGCAGCCCCACCGGGACAGGGGTCCCCGAGCAGTACTTC.